A single sample is the source of the 17 T cell receptor beta chains below, sequenced in a study of OX40 agonist ivuxolimab in advanced cancers. Using immunoSEQ multiplex PCR, the repertoire was profiled, and TCRdb retains in-frame clones only, with some absent. This table has nearly 60,000 clones, over 70% appearing once. Sequencing used CD4+ or CD8+ T cells sorted from blood, obtained in a trial of the OX40 agonist ivuxolimab. The origin of the receptors is an adult with an advanced solid tumor such as melanoma, head and neck, liver or kidney cancer.

The rearrangement links TRBV28 to TRBJ2-1; D might be TRBD1 or TRBD2, each matching 6 bases. Germline CDR1 is MDHEN and CDR2 is SYDVKM. The CDR3 extends over 15 amino acids. The V and J ends lost 6 bases and 0 bases respectively, with 12 bases between them. The CDR3 sequence: CASSKGGGSYNEQFF. CDR3 nucleotides: TGTGCCAGCAGCAAAGGAGGGGGCTCCTACAATGAGCAGTTCTTC.

CDR3 loop: CAISESSRGSYEAFF. CDR3 sequence (DNA): TGTGCCATCAGTGAGTCGAGTAGGGGTTCGTATGAAGCTTTCTTT. This chain connects TRBV10-3 to TRBJ1-1, with D maybe TRBD1 (5 bases). The V gene's germline CDR1 is ENHRY and CDR2 SYGVKD. The CDR3 totals 15 residues. V was pared by 0 bases and J by 7 bases, with 15 bases between.

In regard to this clone: A read error may produce the germline difference seen at one junction end. The V gene is TRBV7-7, the J gene TRBJ2-6; a weak D match, TRBD2 (6 bases). CDR3 length: 15 amino acids. The germline V gene encodes CDR1 SSHAT and CDR2 FNYEAQ (reference sequence). The CDR3 bases are TGTGCTAGCAGCTCGGGAGTGTTGGGGGCCAACGTCCTGACTTTC. Amino acids: CASSSGVLGANVLTF.

The chain has TRBV4-1 and TRBJ2-7; TRBD1 or TRBD2 may be the D gene (6 bases each). CDR3 length: 15 residues. Germline lookup yields CDR1 MGHRA and CDR2 YSYEKL. V was pared by 0 bases and J by 3 bases, with 12 bases between. Here the CDR3 reads CASSQDGGQYYEQYF. CDR3 bases: TGCGCCAGCAGCCAAGATGGGGGGCAGTACTACGAGCAGTACTTC.

The gene calls are TRBV6-6 and TRBJ1-2; D is unclear. In germline, CDR1 is MNHNY, CDR2 SVGAGI (reference sequence). Trimming pared 0 bases from V and 1 base from J, leaving 12 bases between. This CDR3 has 16 amino acids. CDR3 region: CASSYSGVEDNYGYTF. The CDR3 coding sequence is TGTGCCAGCAGTTACTCGGGTGTTGAGGATAACTATGGCTACACCTTC.

V usage is TRBV7-6 and J usage is TRBJ1-1; D is unclear. V was trimmed by 5 bases and J by 4 bases, leaving 14 bases between them. CDR1 and CDR2 from the germline V gene are SGHVS and FNYEAQ. The CDR3 loop spans 14 amino acids. The CDR3 nucleotides read TGTGCCAGCAGCCAGCAGGCGGCGAGCACTGAAGCTTTCTTT. Its translation: CASSQQAASTEAFF.

The rearrangement links TRBV28 to TRBJ2-2, with unresolved D. Trimming cost V 7 bases and J 1 base, with 4 bases left between them. Germline CDR1 MDHEN, CDR2 SYDVKM. CDR3 length: 12 residues. CDR3 coding DNA: TGTGCCAGCACGCGGAACACCGGGGAGCTGTTTTTT. This sequence encodes CASTRNTGELFF.

The V call is TRBV30, the J call TRBJ2-7; 10 bases are shared with TRBD2. The CDR3 contains 13 residues. Per germline, CDR1 GTSNPN and CDR2 SVGIG (reference sequence). V shed 1 base, J shed 6 bases, and the junction held 3 bases outside the gene matches. This chain's CDR3 is CAWSGAGGREQYF. The CDR3 coding sequence is TGTGCCTGGAGTGGAGCGGGAGGGCGCGAGCAGTACTTC.

CDR3 protein: CASGLERGEYNEQFF. CDR3 bases: TGTGCCAGCGGCCTCGAGAGGGGCGAATACAATGAGCAGTTCTTC. The rearrangement joins TRBV5-6 to TRBJ2-1; perhaps D is TRBD1 or TRBD2 (5 bases each). This CDR3 spans 15 amino acids. Germline V gene lookup returns CDR1 SGHDT and CDR2 YYEEEE. V lost 7 bases and J lost 4, with 18 bases in between.

CDR3 protein: CASSFGQGSETQYF. Written as DNA, the CDR3 is TGTGCCAGCAGTTTCGGACAGGGCTCTGAGACCCAGTACTTC. The chain recombines TRBV6-5 with TRBJ2-5, with 8 nucleotides matching TRBD1. The germline V gene encodes CDR1 MNHEY and CDR2 SVGAGI. The CDR3 consists of 14 residues. The ends lost 4 bases at V and 5 bases at J; junction bases unmatched: 6.

The chain's CDR3 is CASSLTGSREQYF. The CDR3 coding sequence is TGCGCCAGCAGCCTTACCGGGAGCCGCGAGCAGTACTTC. This chain joins TRBV4-1 and TRBJ2-7, with D tentatively TRBD2 (6 bases). CDR3 length equals 13 residues. Germline CDR1 reads MGHRA; CDR2 reads YSYEKL. Between the trimmed V and J ends, which lost 4 bases and 6 bases, there was a span of 13 bases.

As for this clone: Germline and junction disagree at one end, which may indicate a read error. J is TRBJ2-2 and V is TRBV7-7, with TRBD2 matching 9 bases. CDR1 is SSHAT, CDR2 FNYEAQ, per germline (reference sequence). The CDR3 runs 16 residues. The DNA for the CDR3 is TGTGCTAGCAGCTTCGTAGCGGGAGACAAAACCGGGGAGCTGTTTTTT. Its protein product is CASSFVAGDKTGELFF.

This chain's CDR3 is CASSYGTYSTNEKLFF. The CDR3 region has the DNA TGTGCCAGCAGTTACGGGACCTACTCAACTAATGAAAAACTGTTTTTT. The V and J genes are TRBV6-6 and TRBJ1-4; perhaps TRBD1 as D (5 bases). The germline V gene encodes CDR1 MNHNY and CDR2 SVGAGI (reference sequence). V lost 2 bases and J 0 bases, leaving 10 bases between the germline ends. This CDR3 has 16 amino acids.

This rearrangement joins TRBV6-5 to TRBJ1-1, with TRBD1 matching 11 bases. CDR1 MNHEY and CDR2 SVGAGI come from the germline V gene. Germline trimming cut 6 bases from V and 6 bases from J; bases unmatched to any gene: 6. The CDR3 has 14 amino acids. The chain's CDR3 is CASRRTGGIPEAFF. For the CDR3, the DNA is TGTGCCAGCAGACGGACAGGGGGCATCCCTGAAGCTTTCTTT.

The chain is built from TRBV30 and TRBJ1-2; D not resolved. Germline-derived CDR1 and CDR2 are GTSNPN and SVGIG (reference sequence). Trimming took off 2 bases at V and 1 base at J, with 11 bases between the two ends. The CDR3 length is 14 residues. CDR3 residues: CAWSILQNNYGYTF. The DNA for the CDR3 is TGTGCCTGGAGTATTCTACAGAATAACTATGGCTACACCTTC.

J is TRBJ1-2 and V is TRBV6-6; D is unclear. Germline lookup yields CDR1 MNHNY and CDR2 SVGAGI (reference sequence). CDR3 length: 13 amino acids. V dropped 5 bases and J dropped 3 bases, with 10 bases sitting between them. The CDR3 region is CASSQQRHYGYTF. The CDR3 DNA reads as TGTGCCAGCAGTCAACAGAGGCACTATGGCTACACCTTC.

This chain uses TRBV7-2 with TRBJ2-3, with D unclear. Between the trimmed V and J ends, which lost 0 bases and 5 bases, there was a span of 3 bases. CDR1 SGHTA and CDR2 FQGNSA come from the germline V gene. The CDR3 is 12 residues long. CDR3 in amino acids: CASSLARDTQYF. Here the CDR3 DNA reads TGTGCCAGCAGCTTAGCAAGAGATACGCAGTATTTT.